These 27 T cell receptor beta chains originate from one sample sequenced in a study of T-cell reconstitution after alpha-beta-depleted transplantation in children. Unique molecular identifiers featured in how the TCRbeta library was prepared. From the PCR reads, TCRdb called clonotypes with MiXCR, one entry per CDR3 protein. The data show 380,000 or so distinct CDR3 sequences, about an eighth seen once. This specimen was PBMCs, taken from the stem cell graft. Receptors originate from a human donor who donated a stem cell graft to a child with Fanconi anemia.

V is TRBV10-3 and J is TRBJ2-7, with D maybe TRBD1 (5 bases). The CDR3 is made up of 14 amino acids. The germline V and J ends were trimmed by 7 bases and 1 base, with 14 bases remaining between them. Per the germline V gene, CDR1 is ENHRY and CDR2 is SYGVKD. CDR3 region: CAITADRNSYEQYF. For the CDR3, the DNA is TGTGCCATCACCGCTGACAGAAATTCCTACGAGCAGTACTTC.

The chain combines TRBV9 with TRBJ2-5; D not resolved. V shed 0 bases and J shed 4 bases, with 10 bases lying between them. The germline CDR1 and CDR2 sequences are SGDLS and YYNGEE. There are 14 residues in the CDR3. The CDR3 sequence is CASSVDFTGETQYF. The CDR3 DNA is TGTGCCAGCAGCGTAGACTTCACCGGAGAGACCCAGTACTTC.

This clonotype occurred a few times. J is TRBJ2-7 and V is TRBV5-1, with 12 bases fitting TRBD1. The V and J ends lost 0 bases and 5 bases, in that order; junction bases with no gene match: 6. Per germline, CDR1 SGHRS and CDR2 YFSETQ. The CDR3 consists of 16 residues. This CDR3 reads CASSLELGTGGNEQYF. CDR3 DNA: TGCGCCAGCAGCTTGGAGCTCGGGACAGGGGGCAACGAGCAGTACTTC. Using reference TRBV5-1 and TRBJ2-7 for the parts outside the CDR3, the full variable domain is KAGVTQTPRYLIKTRGQQVTLSCSPISGHRSVSWYQQTPGQGLQFLFEYFSETQRNKGNFPGRFSGRQFSNSRSEMNVSTLELGDSALYLCASSLELGTGGNEQYFGPGTRLTVT.

J is TRBJ2-2 and V is TRBV9; D is uncertain. Germline V gives CDR1 SGDLS, CDR2 YYNGEE. Trimming left V 3 bases short and J 7 bases short, with 10 bases between. The CDR3 contains 13 residues. Here the CDR3 reads CASSAQMGGELFF. As DNA, the CDR3 is TGTGCCAGCAGCGCCCAAATGGGCGGGGAGCTGTTTTTT.

This clonotype was found many times. The rearrangement joins TRBV7-9 to TRBJ1-4, with D possibly TRBD1 on 5 matching bases. The germline V gene has CDR1 SEHNR and CDR2 FQNEAQ (reference sequence). V was trimmed by 2 bases and J by 7 bases, leaving 11 bases between them. CDR3 length: 14 residues. The CDR3 region has the DNA TGTGCCAGCAGCTTATCAGGGATTGGTGAAAAACTGTTTTTT. Protein sequence: CASSLSGIGEKLFF.

This clonotype showed up just a few times. The V call is TRBV7-2, the J call TRBJ2-5; D ambiguous. Germline V gene data show CDR1 as SGHTA and CDR2 as FQGNSA. Trimming removed 0 bases at V and 5 bases at J, with 13 bases between. CDR3 size: 15 residues. The CDR3 nucleotides are TGTGCCAGCAGCTTAGCAGCGCTAGTGTTGGAGACCCAGTACTTC. Its protein product is CASSLAALVLETQYF.

The chain combines TRBV7-6 with TRBJ1-6; 7 bases fit TRBD1. This CDR3 contains 15 residues. V lost 5 bases, J lost 8 bases, and 9 bases stayed unmatched. The germline gives CDR1 SGHVS, CDR2 FNYEAQ. This chain's CDR3 is CASSQSGGWDSPLHF. The DNA of the CDR3 is TGTGCCAGCAGCCAATCAGGGGGTTGGGATTCACCCCTCCACTTT.

A few counts support this clonotype. The chain couples TRBV4-2 to TRBJ1-1; weak D call: TRBD1 (6 bases). Germline CDR1 reads LGHNA; CDR2 reads YNFKEQ. The CDR3 length is 16 residues. Trimming pared 0 bases from V and 1 base from J, leaving 12 bases between. CDR3 sequence (DNA): TGTGCCAGCAGCCAAGACCTAGGACAGTGGAACACTGAAGCTTTCTTT. Translation gives CASSQDLGQWNTEAFF.

There are many counts of this clonotype. J is TRBJ1-1 and V is TRBV28, with D possibly matching TRBD1 (5 bases). CDR3 length: 14 residues. Trimming removed 6 bases from V and 4 bases from J, with 15 bases in between. From germline, CDR1 is MDHEN and CDR2 SYDVKM. This chain's CDR3 is CASRDGSGGTEAFF. The CDR3 nucleotides are TGTGCCAGCAGGGACGGCAGTGGGGGCACTGAAGCTTTCTTT.

This clonotype was detected ten times or more. V usage is TRBV30 and J usage is TRBJ1-2, with D unclear. Trimming stripped 0 bases from V and 3 bases from J, with 14 bases between. The CDR3 contains 15 residues. The germline V gene encodes CDR1 GTSNPN and CDR2 SVGIG (reference sequence). The CDR3 sequence: CAWSVLLRRDYGYTF. The CDR3 DNA follows: TGTGCCTGGAGTGTACTTCTCAGGCGAGACTATGGCTACACCTTC.

The chain carries TRBV19 and TRBJ2-1, with 7 bases matching TRBD1. Germline-derived CDR1 and CDR2 are LNHDA and SQIVND (reference sequence). The junction had 5 bases not matched to a gene; V was cut back by 3 bases and J by 6 bases. The CDR3 is made up of 14 amino acids. In DNA form, the CDR3 reads TGTGCCAGTAGTATGACAGGGACCTTCAATGAGCAGTTCTTC. It is translated as CASSMTGTFNEQFF. Together with reference TRBV19 and TRBJ2-1, the CDR3 gives the full variable domain: DGGITQSPKYLFRKEGQNVTLSCEQNLNHDAMYWYRQDPGQGLRLIYYSQIVNDFQKGDIAEGYSVSREKKESFPLTVTSAQKNPTAFYLCASSMTGTFNEQFFGPGTRLTVL.

This clonotype has ten or more counts. The gene calls are TRBV5-1 and TRBJ1-2, with D possibly TRBD1 on 6 matching bases. Trimming pared 5 bases from V and 6 bases from J, leaving 14 bases between. The CDR3 contains 13 residues. The V gene's germline CDR1 is SGHRS and CDR2 YFSETQ. The CDR3 sequence: CASRMGGTDGYTF. CDR3 DNA: TGCGCCAGCAGAATGGGGGGCACGGATGGCTACACCTTC. Full variable domain (rest looked up from reference TRBV5-1 and TRBJ1-2): KAGVTQTPRYLIKTRGQQVTLSCSPISGHRSVSWYQQTPGQGLQFLFEYFSETQRNKGNFPGRFSGRQFSNSRSEMNVSTLELGDSALYLCASRMGGTDGYTFGSGTRLTVV.

There are many counts of this clonotype. The rearrangement uses TRBV7-2 and TRBJ2-1; D remains ambiguous. V was trimmed by 4 bases and J by 7 bases, leaving 8 bases between them. Germline CDR1 reads SGHTA; CDR2 reads FQGNSA. The CDR3 is 12 residues long. The CDR3 loop reads CASSSRWNEQFF. CDR3 bases: TGTGCCAGCAGCTCCCGGTGGAATGAGCAGTTCTTC.

The gene calls are TRBV6-2 or TRBV6-3 and TRBJ2-6, with TRBD1 matching 10 bases. This CDR3 region has 15 residues. Per germline, CDR1 MNHEY and CDR2 SVGEGT. With 6 bases clipped from V and 6 bases from J, the junction kept 5 bases outside the gene matches. CDR3 DNA: TGTGCCAGCAGAGGGACAGGGGTGTCGGCCAACGTCCTGACTTTC. Translation gives CASRGTGVSANVLTF.

This clonotype was counted ten times or more. V usage is TRBV5-5 and J usage is TRBJ2-1; D may match TRBD1 or TRBD2 (6 bases each). Germline V CDR1 and CDR2: SGHKS, YYEKEE (reference sequence). V was shortened by 3 bases and J by 11 bases, with 12 bases between the two germline ends. There are 12 residues in the CDR3. The CDR3 sequence: CASSSSGGQQFF. CDR3 nucleotides: TGTGCCAGCAGCTCTAGTGGGGGGCAGCAGTTCTTC.

This clonotype was detected only a few times. The J gene is TRBJ2-1, the V gene TRBV29-1; TRBD2 might be the D (6 bases). V lost 4 bases to trimming and J lost 3 bases, with 16 bases between them. CDR3 length: 15 amino acids. Per germline, CDR1 SQVTM and CDR2 ANQGSEA. CDR3 amino acids: CSVARDFSNYNEQFF. The CDR3 DNA reads as TGCAGCGTTGCCCGGGACTTTTCTAACTACAATGAGCAGTTCTTC.

The genes are TRBV10-3 and TRBJ2-7, with 7 nucleotides matching TRBD1. The V gene end was trimmed by 6 bases and the J gene end by 2 bases; junction bases not matched to a gene: 7. Germline V CDR1 and CDR2: ENHRY, SYGVKD. CDR3 length: 14 residues. CDR3 amino acids: CAIRIQGDAYEQYF. CDR3 nucleotide sequence: TGTGCCATCAGGATTCAGGGGGATGCCTACGAGCAGTACTTC.

This clonotype was counted ten times or more. The J gene is TRBJ2-1, the V gene TRBV12-3 or TRBV12-4; the D gene is possibly TRBD1 (5 bases). The CDR3 sequence is 15 residues long. V gave up 4 bases and J gave up 4 bases, with 14 bases separating them. This CDR3 reads CASSYGAASYNEQFF. DNA for the CDR3: TGTGCCAGCAGTTATGGGGCGGCGAGTTACAATGAGCAGTTCTTC.

The V gene is TRBV29-1, the J gene TRBJ1-1; D is undetermined. From germline, CDR1 is SQVTM and CDR2 ANQGSEA. The V gene lost 4 bases and the J gene lost 1 base, with 10 bases spanning the gap. The CDR3 totals 13 residues. CDR3 coding DNA: TGCAGCGTTGTTGGGGTCAAGAACACTGAAGCTTTCTTT. Its protein is CSVVGVKNTEAFF.

In its sample, this clonotype was seen many times. CDR3 sequence reads: CASTDGNYEQYV. The CDR3 DNA reads TGTGCCAGCACCGACGGAAACTACGAGCAGTACGTC. The chain carries TRBV6-2 or TRBV6-3 and TRBJ2-7; unclear D gene. The CDR3 is 12 amino acids. Germline lookup yields CDR1 MNHEY and CDR2 SVGEGT. The V and J ends lost 7 bases and 3 bases respectively, with 10 bases between them.

This clonotype has a handful of counts. V is TRBV7-2 and J is TRBJ2-5, with a weak D call TRBD1 (5 bases). With 3 bases removed from V and 3 bases from J, the gap between germline ends came to 11 bases. Per the germline V gene, CDR1 is SGHTA and CDR2 is FQGNSA. The CDR3 contains 14 residues. In nucleotides, the CDR3 is TGTGCCAGCAGCTTCGGCGGCAGGGAAGAGACCCAGTACTTC. Translated, it gives CASSFGGREETQYF. Full variable domain (rest looked up from reference TRBV7-2 and TRBJ2-5): GAGVSQSPSNKVTEKGKDVELRCDPISGHTALYWYRQSLGQGLEFLIYFQGNSAPDKSGLPSDRFSAERTGGSVSTLTIQRTQQEDSAVYLCASSFGGREETQYFGPGTRLLVL.

This clonotype was counted a few times. This sequence joins TRBV7-2 and TRBJ2-7; 8 bases map to TRBD1. This CDR3 is built from 15 residues. The germline CDR1 and CDR2 sequences are SGHTA and FQGNSA. The trim removed 1 base at V and 2 bases at J, leaving 4 bases unmatched. In nucleotides, the CDR3 is TGTGCCAGCAGCTTAGAGACAGGGGCCGCCTACGAGCAGTACTTC. Its translation is CASSLETGAAYEQYF.

The table lists this clonotype with a few counts. The rearrangement links TRBV7-2 to TRBJ1-6, with D perhaps TRBD1 (5 bases). The germline V gene encodes CDR1 SGHTA and CDR2 FQGNSA. The V end was cut by 5 bases, the J end by 7 bases, with 18 bases between. This CDR3 region has 16 residues. The CDR3 nucleotides read TGTGCCAGCAGCCTGCCCAAGGGGCAGGGCAATTCACCCCTCCACTTT. This gives the protein CASSLPKGQGNSPLHF.

This clonotype was counted only a few times. The J gene is TRBJ1-5, the V gene TRBV6-5; 9 nucleotides agree with TRBD1. Germline assignment: CDR1 MNHEY and CDR2 SVGAGI. The CDR3 sequence is 15 residues long. The V gene end was trimmed by 4 bases and the J gene end by 7 bases; junction bases not matched to a gene: 8. The CDR3 region is CASSFLGGQGQPQHF. CDR3 DNA: TGTGCCAGCAGTTTTTTAGGGGGACAGGGACAGCCCCAGCATTTT.

The sample holds many counts of this clonotype. The chain employs TRBV7-2 and TRBJ1-3; TRBD1 might be the D (5 bases). This CDR3 is built from 13 residues. Germline lookup yields CDR1 SGHTA and CDR2 FQGNSA. The V end lost 5 bases, the J end lost 4 bases, and 9 bases lay between the germline ends. The CDR3, as DNA: TGTGCCAGCAGCCAAAACAGGGGAAACACCATATATTTT. It encodes CASSQNRGNTIYF.

The CDR3 reads CASSLKAGQANTGELFF. CDR3 nucleotide sequence: TGCGCCAGCAGCTTGAAGGCGGGACAGGCGAACACCGGGGAGCTGTTTTTT. The genes are TRBV5-1 and TRBJ2-2; 8 bases match TRBD1. CDR1 and CDR2 (germline): SGHRS, YFSETQ. V shed 1 base, J shed 0 bases, and the junction held 5 bases outside the gene matches. This CDR3 comprises 17 residues.

V and J are TRBV5-1 and TRBJ1-1, with 7 bases identical to TRBD1. The CDR3 has 13 amino acids. The J segment lost 11 bases and the V segment lost 0 bases, leaving 7 bases of the junction unmatched. From germline, CDR1 is SGHRS and CDR2 YFSETQ. CDR3 coding DNA: TGCGCCAGCAGCTTGGATCCGACAGGGCCCGCTTTCTTT. This translates into CASSLDPTGPAFF.